This record looks at one TCR beta chain sequence and its context. Germline V gives CDR1 SQVTM, CDR2 ANQGSEA. V shed 4 bases and J 6 bases; nucleotides not matched to a gene: 8. There are 13 residues in the CDR3. This sample is drawn from a study of technical replicates of blood from several donors. The repertoire was sequenced with immunoSEQ multiplex PCR; TCRdb's copy has only in-frame clones and lacks some. The sample lists tens of thousands of clones; about 86% were seen once. The V call is TRBV29-1, the J call TRBJ2-7; TRBD2 matches at 8 bases. The source material was PBMCs. This sequence was found in a human donor in good health. Some clones in this sample may be carry-over from other donors' samples. CDR3 nucleotide sequence: TGCAGCGTTGGGCCCGCGGGAGGTTCCGAGCAGTACTTC. Its protein product is CSVGPAGGSEQYF.